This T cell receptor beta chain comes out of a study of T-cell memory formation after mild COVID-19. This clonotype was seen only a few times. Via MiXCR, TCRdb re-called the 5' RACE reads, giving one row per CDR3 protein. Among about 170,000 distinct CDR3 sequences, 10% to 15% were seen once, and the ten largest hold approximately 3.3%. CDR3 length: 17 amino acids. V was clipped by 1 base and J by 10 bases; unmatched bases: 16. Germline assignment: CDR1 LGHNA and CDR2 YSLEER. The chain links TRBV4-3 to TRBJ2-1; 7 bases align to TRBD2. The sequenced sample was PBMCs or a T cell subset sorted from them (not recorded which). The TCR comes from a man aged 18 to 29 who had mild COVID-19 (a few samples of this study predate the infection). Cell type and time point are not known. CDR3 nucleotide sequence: TGCGCCAGCAGCCAAGTCCCCTCTAGCGGAGCCACCATCGAGCAGTTCTTC. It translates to CASSQVPSSGATIEQFF.